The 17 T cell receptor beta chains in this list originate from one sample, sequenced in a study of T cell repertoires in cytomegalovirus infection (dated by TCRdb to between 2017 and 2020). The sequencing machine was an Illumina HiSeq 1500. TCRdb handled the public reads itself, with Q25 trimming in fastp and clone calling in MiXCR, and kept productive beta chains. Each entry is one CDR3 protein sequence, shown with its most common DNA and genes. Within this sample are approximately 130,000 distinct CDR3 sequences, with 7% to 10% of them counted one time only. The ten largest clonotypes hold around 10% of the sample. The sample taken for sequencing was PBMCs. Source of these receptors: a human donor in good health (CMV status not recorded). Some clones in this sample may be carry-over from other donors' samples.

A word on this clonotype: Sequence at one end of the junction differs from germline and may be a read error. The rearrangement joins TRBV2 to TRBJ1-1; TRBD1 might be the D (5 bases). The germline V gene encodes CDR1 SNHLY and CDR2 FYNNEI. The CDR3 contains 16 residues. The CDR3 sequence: CVSSLWGEIMNTEAFF. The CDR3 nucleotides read TGTGTCAGCAGCCTATGGGGGGAAATCATGAACACTGAAGCTTTCTTT.

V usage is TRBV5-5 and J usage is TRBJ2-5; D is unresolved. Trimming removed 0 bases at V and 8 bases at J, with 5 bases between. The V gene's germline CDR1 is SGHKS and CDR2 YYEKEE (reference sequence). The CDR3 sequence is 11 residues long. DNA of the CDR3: TGTGCCAGCAGCTTGGCCCCTACCCAGTACTTC. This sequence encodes CASSLAPTQYF.

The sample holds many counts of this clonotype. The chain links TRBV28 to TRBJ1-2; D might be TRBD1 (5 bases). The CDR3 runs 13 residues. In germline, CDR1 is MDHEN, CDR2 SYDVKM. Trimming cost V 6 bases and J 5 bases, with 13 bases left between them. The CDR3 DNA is TGTGCCAGCAGCGGGGGTTTTCAATATGGCTACACCTTC. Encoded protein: CASSGGFQYGYTF.

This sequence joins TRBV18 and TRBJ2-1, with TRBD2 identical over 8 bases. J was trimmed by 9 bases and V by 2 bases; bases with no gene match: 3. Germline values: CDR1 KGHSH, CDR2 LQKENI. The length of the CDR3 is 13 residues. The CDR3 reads CASSPSGGVEQFF. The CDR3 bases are TGTGCCAGCTCACCAAGCGGGGGTGTTGAGCAGTTCTTC.

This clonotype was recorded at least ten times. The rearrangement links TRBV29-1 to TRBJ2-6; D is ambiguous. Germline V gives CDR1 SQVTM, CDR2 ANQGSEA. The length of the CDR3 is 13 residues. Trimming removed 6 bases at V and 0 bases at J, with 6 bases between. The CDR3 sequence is CSVGYSGANVLTF. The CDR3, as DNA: TGCAGCGTGGGCTACTCTGGGGCCAACGTCCTGACTTTC.

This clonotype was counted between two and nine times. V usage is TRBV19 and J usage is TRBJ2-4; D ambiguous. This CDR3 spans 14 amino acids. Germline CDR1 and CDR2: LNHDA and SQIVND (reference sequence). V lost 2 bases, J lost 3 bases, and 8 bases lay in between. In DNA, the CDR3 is TGTGCCAGTAGTATACGGGTTTACAAAAACATTCAGTACTTC. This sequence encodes CASSIRVYKNIQYF. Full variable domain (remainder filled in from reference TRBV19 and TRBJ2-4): DGGITQSPKYLFRKEGQNVTLSCEQNLNHDAMYWYRQDPGQGLRLIYYSQIVNDFQKGDIAEGYSVSREKKESFPLTVTSAQKNPTAFYLCASSIRVYKNIQYFGAGTRLSVL.

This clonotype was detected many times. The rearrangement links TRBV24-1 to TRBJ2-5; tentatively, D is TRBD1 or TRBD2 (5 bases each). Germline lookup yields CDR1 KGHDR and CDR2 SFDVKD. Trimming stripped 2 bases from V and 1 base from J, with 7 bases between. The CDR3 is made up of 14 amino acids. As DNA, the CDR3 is TGTGCCACCAGTGATTCAGGGACCCAAGAGACCCAGTACTTC. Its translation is CATSDSGTQETQYF.

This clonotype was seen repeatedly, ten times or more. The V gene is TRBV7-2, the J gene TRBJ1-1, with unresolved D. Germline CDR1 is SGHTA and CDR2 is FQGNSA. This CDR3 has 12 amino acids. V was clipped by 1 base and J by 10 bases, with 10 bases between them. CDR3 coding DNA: TGTGCCAGCAGCTTAGTAGCGGGTGTAGCTTTCTTT. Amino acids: CASSLVAGVAFF. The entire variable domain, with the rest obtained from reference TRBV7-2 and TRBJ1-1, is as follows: GAGVSQSPSNKVTEKGKDVELRCDPISGHTALYWYRQSLGQGLEFLIYFQGNSAPDKSGLPSDRFSAERTGGSVSTLTIQRTQQEDSAVYLCASSLVAGVAFFGQGTRLTVV.

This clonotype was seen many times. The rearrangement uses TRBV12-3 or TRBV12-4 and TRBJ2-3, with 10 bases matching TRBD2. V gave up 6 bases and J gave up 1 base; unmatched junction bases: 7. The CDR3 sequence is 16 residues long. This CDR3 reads CASSNLGTSGTDTQYF. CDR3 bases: TGTGCCAGCAGCAACCTCGGGACTAGCGGCACAGATACGCAGTATTTT.

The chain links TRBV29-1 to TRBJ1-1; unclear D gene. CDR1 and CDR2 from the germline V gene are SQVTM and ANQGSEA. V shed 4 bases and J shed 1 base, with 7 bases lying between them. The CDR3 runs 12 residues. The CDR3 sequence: CSVGPQNTEAFF. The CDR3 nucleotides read TGCAGCGTTGGGCCGCAGAACACTGAAGCTTTCTTT.

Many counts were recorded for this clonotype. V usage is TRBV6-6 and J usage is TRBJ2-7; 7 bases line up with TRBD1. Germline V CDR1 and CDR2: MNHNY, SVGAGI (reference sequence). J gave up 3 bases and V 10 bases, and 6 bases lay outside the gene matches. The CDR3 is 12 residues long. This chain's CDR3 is CAINQGDYEQYF. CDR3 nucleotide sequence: TGTGCCATAAACCAGGGGGACTACGAGCAGTACTTC.

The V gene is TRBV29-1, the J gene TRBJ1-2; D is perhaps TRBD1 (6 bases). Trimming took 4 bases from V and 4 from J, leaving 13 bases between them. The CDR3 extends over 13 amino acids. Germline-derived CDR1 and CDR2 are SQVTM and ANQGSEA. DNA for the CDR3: TGCAGCGTTGTGGCAGGGGAACTCTATGGCTACACCTTC. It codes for CSVVAGELYGYTF.

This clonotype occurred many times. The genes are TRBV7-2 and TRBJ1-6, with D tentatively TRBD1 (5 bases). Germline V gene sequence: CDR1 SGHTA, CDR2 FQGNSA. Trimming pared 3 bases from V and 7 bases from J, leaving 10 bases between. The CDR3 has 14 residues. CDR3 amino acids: CASSFGTLNSPLHF. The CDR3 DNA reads TGTGCCAGCAGCTTCGGGACCTTAAATTCACCCCTCCACTTT.

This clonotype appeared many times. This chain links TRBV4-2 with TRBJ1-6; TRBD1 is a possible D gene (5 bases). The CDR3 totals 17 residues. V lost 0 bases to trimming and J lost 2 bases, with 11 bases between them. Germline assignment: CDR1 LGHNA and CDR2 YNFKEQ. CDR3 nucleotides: TGTGCCAGCAGCCAAGATCTCCTCAGGGCCTATAATTCACCCCTCCACTTT. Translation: CASSQDLLRAYNSPLHF.

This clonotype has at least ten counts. CDR3: CASSYLLRGGNTGELFF. The CDR3 DNA reads as TGTGCCAGCAGTTACCTCCTGCGTGGGGGGAACACCGGGGAGCTGTTTTTT. The J gene is TRBJ2-2, the V gene TRBV6-5, with D perhaps assigned TRBD1 or TRBD2 (5 bases each). The V gene's germline CDR1 is MNHEY and CDR2 SVGAGI. The germline V and J ends were trimmed by 2 bases and 1 base, with 14 bases remaining between them. The CDR3 totals 17 residues.

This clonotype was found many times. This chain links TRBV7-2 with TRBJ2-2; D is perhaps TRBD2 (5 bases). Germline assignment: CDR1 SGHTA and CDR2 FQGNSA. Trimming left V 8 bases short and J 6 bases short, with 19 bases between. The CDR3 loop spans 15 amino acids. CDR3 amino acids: CASSSKARLSGELFF. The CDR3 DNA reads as TGTGCCAGCTCTTCTAAAGCGCGACTATCCGGGGAGCTGTTTTTT. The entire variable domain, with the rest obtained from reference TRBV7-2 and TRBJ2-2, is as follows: GAGVSQSPSNKVTEKGKDVELRCDPISGHTALYWYRQSLGQGLEFLIYFQGNSAPDKSGLPSDRFSAERTGGSVSTLTIQRTQQEDSAVYLCASSSKARLSGELFFGEGSRLTVL.

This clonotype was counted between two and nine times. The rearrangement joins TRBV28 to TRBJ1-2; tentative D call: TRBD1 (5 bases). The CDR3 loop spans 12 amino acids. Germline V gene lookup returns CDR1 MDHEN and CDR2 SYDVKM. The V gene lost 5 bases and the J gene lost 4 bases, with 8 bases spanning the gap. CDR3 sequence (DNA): TGTGCCAGCAGTGAGGGGTCCTATGGCTACACCTTC. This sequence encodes CASSEGSYGYTF.